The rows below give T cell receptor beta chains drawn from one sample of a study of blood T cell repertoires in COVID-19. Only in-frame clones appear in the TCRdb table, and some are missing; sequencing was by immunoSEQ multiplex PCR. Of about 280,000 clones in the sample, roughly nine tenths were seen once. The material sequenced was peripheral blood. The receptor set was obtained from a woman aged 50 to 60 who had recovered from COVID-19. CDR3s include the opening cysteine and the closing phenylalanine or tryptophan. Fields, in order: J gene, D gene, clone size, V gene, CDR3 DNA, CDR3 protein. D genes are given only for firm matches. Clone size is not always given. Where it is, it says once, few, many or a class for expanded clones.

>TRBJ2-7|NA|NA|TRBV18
TGTGCCAGCTCACCACCATCCCAATACGAGCAGTACTTC
CASSPPSQYEQYF
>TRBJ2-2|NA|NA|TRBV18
TGTGCCAGCTCACCGCTCGGTTCCGTGACCGGGGAGCTGTTTTTT
CASSPLGSVTGELFF
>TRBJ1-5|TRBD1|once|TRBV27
TGTGCCAGCAGTTCACAGGGACAGGGTGTGTTGCAGCCCCAGCATTTT
CASSSQGQGVLQPQHF
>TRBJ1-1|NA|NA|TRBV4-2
TGTGCCAGCAGTACAAGGGGAGGGACTGAAGCTTTCTTT
CASSTRGGTEAFF
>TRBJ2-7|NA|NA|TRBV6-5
TGTGCCAGCAGTCAAAACAGGGTTAGGATCGAGCAGTACTTC
CASSQNRVRIEQYF
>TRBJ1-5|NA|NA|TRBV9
TGTGCCAGCAGCCCGGGACTGGTCAATCAGCCCCAGCATTTT
CASSPGLVNQPQHF
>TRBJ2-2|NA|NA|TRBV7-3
TGTGCCAGCAGCTTAACTCCAGGGGAGCTGTTTTTT
CASSLTPGELFF
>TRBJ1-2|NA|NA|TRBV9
TGTGCCAGCAGCGGAGCCAGGATCGACGGGGACTATGGCTACACCTTC
CASSGARIDGDYGYTF
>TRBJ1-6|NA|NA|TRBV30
TGTGCCTGGAGTGAACAGGAAAATTCACCCCTCCACTTT
CAWSEQENSPLHF
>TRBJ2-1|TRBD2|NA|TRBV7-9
TGTGCCAGCAGCCAACTAGCGGGGGCCCCCTACAATGAGCAGTTCTTC
CASSQLAGAPYNEQFF
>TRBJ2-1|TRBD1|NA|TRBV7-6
TGTGCCAGCAGCTCATACGGACAGGGGAACGGAAATGAGCAGTTCTTC
CASSSYGQGNGNEQFF
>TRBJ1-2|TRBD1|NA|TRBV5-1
TGCGCCAGCAGCCGTGGGACAGTCGAACCAAACTATGGCTACACCTTC
CASSRGTVEPNYGYTF
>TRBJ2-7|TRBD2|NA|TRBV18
TGTGCCAGCTCACCACGGGAACTAGCGGGAGCTACCTACGAGCAGTACTTC
CASSPRELAGATYEQYF
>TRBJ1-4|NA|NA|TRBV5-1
TGCGCCAGCAGCTCACAGGGAAGGGGGGAAAAACTGTTTTTT
CASSSQGRGEKLFF
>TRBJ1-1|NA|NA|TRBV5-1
TGCGCCAGCAGCCATAACAGGGATGGGAACACTGAAGCTTTCTTT
CASSHNRDGNTEAFF
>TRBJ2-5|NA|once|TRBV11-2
TGTGCCAGCAGCTTAGCCCGGGAGACCCAGTACTTC
CASSLARETQYF
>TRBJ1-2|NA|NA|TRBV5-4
TGTGCCAGCAGCATAGACGGGAGGAGCTATGGCTACACCTTC
CASSIDGRSYGYTF
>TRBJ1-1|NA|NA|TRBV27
TGTGCCAGCAGGGGAGGGTCCAACACTGAAGCTTTCTTT
CASRGGSNTEAFF
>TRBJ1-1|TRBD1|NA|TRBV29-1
TGCAGCGTCGTGGGACAGGCAGGGAACACTGAAGCTTTCTTT
CSVVGQAGNTEAFF
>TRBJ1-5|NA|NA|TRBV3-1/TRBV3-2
TGTGCCAGCAGCCAAGCAGGGAATCAGCCCCAGCATTTT
CASSQAGNQPQHF
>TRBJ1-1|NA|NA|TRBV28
TGTGCCAGCAGTTTTGGGACTAAGAACACTGAAGCTTTCTTT
CASSFGTKNTEAFF
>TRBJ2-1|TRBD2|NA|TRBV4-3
TGCGCCAGCAGCGCAGGGACTAGCGGGGGGCCTTACAATGAGCAGTTCTTC
CASSAGTSGGPYNEQFF
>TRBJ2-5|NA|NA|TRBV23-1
TGCGCCAGCAGTCAACGTGGGGGCCTCCAAGAGACCCAGTACTTC
CASSQRGGLQETQYF
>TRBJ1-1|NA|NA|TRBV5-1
TGCGCCAGCAGAATGGGGGGGCTCGGAGCTTTCTTT
CASRMGGLGAFF
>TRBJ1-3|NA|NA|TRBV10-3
TGTGCCATCAGTGGAGAGCCTAATAGAGTGGCTGGAAACACCATATATTTT
CAISGEPNRVAGNTIYF
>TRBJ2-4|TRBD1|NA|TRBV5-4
TGTGCCAGCAGCGCCGGACAGGGGAAAAACATTCAGTACTTC
CASSAGQGKNIQYF
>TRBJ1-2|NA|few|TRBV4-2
TGTGCCAGCAGCCAGTCGTCAGCGAATTCGAACTATGGCTACACCTTC
CASSQSSANSNYGYTF
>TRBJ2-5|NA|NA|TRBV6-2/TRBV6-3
TGTGCCAGCAGTTACTCGGCTGACTTCCAAGAGACCCAGTACTTC
CASSYSADFQETQYF
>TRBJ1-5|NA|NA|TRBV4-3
TGCGCCAGCAGCCAGGCTACAGGGACCCCTCAGCCCCAGCATTTT
CASSQATGTPQPQHF
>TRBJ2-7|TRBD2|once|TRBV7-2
TGTGCCAGCAGCTTAACTATAGGGACTAGCGGACCCTACGAGCAGTACTTC
CASSLTIGTSGPYEQYF
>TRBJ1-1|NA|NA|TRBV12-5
TGTGCTAGTGGTTGGACATCAAACACTGAAGCTTTCTTT
CASGWTSNTEAFF
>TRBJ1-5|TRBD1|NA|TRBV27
TGTGCCAGCAAACCCCTGACAGGGGTGGTCGGGGGCAATCAGCCCCAGCATTTT
CASKPLTGVVGGNQPQHF
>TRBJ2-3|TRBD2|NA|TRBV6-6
TGTGCCAGCAGTCACGGGTTGCGGGAGTTGTTTACAGATACGCAGTATTTT
CASSHGLRELFTDTQYF
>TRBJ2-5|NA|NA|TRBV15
TGTGCCACCAAAACCCGGGATCAAGAGACCCAGTACTTC
CATKTRDQETQYF
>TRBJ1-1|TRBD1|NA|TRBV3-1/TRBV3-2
TGTGCCAGCAACCCTCGGACAGGGGGTCGGACTGAAGCTTTCTTT
CASNPRTGGRTEAFF
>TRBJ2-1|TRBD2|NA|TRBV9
TGTGCCAGCAGCGTCTCTTTTGGGCGGGGAGGGGACAATGAGCAGTTCTTC
CASSVSFGRGGDNEQFF
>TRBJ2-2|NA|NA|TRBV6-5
TGTGCCAGCAGTTACGAGGTCACCTACACCGGGGAGCTGTTTTTT
CASSYEVTYTGELFF
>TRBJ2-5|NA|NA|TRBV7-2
TGTGCCAGCAGCTTAGCCCCCGAAGAGACCCAGTACTTC
CASSLAPEETQYF
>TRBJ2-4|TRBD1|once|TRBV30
TGTGCCTGGAGGGGGACAGGGGGCGCGGACATTCAGTACTTC
CAWRGTGGADIQYF
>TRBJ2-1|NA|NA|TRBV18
TGTGCCAGCTCACCACAACAGGGTTTTGGTGAGCAGTTCTTC
CASSPQQGFGEQFF
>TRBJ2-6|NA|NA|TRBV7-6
TGTGCCAGCAGCCCGAAAGAGAACAGGGCGTGGGGGGCCAACGTCCTGACTTTC
CASSPKENRAWGANVLTF
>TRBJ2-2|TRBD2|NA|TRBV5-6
TGTGCCAGCAGCCGACGACTAGCGGGCAGCACCGGGGAGCTGTTTTTT
CASSRRLAGSTGELFF
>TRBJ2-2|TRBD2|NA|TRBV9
TGTGCCAGCAGCGTGGCGGGAGAAGGGGCCGGGGAGCTGTTTTTT
CASSVAGEGAGELFF
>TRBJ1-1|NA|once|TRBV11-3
TGTGCCAGCAGCTTAGGTGCGGTGAACACTGAAGCTTTCTTT
CASSLGAVNTEAFF
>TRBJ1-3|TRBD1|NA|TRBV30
TGTGCCTGGAGTTTCCGGACAGGGGAAAACTCTGGAAACACCATATATTTT
CAWSFRTGENSGNTIYF
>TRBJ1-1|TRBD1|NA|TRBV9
TGTGCCAGCAGCGTCTCCGGGACAGGGGGCACTGAAGCTTTCTTT
CASSVSGTGGTEAFF
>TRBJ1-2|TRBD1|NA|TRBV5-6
TGTGCCAGCAGCGGGACAGGGTATGGCTACACCTTC
CASSGTGYGYTF